This TCR beta chain stems from a study of CD8+CD57+ T cells in acquired aplastic anemia. Findings and limits, study-wide: Patients and controls shared some 30 CD8+ CDR3 sequences. Patients and healthy controls showed no significant CD8+ Simpson's diversity difference.

This clonotype occurred many times. As yet, its antigen is unknown. Per germline, CDR1 LNHNV and CDR2 YYDKDF (reference sequence). This CDR3 contains 15 residues. With 0 bases removed from V and 7 bases from J, the gap between germline ends came to 13 bases. Genomic DNA, serving as template, underwent TCR beta VDJ and CDR3 profiling. MiXCR was run by TCRdb on the reads, yielding one entry per CDR3 protein. The data contain a few hundred thousand distinct CDR3 sequences, roughly 57% of them singletons. Sequencing was done on a sample of sorted CD4+, CD8+, or CD8+CD57+ T cells (not recorded which) from PBMCs. This TCR was recovered from a human donor in good health. V gene TRBV15 combines with J gene TRBJ1-5; D is unclear. The CDR3 loop reads CATSRDLGGEQPQHF. The CDR3 DNA follows: TGTGCCACCAGCAGAGATCTTGGAGGCGAACAGCCCCAGCATTTT. The full variable domain, rest sourced from reference TRBV15 and TRBJ1-5, is DAMVIQNPRYQVTQFGKPVTLSCSQTLNHNVMYWYQQKSSQAPKLLFHYYDKDFNNEADTPDNFQSRRPNTSFCFLDIRSPGLGDTAMYLCATSRDLGGEQPQHFGDGTRLSIL.